This TCR beta chain is drawn from a study of Ad26.COV2.S vaccination and SARS-CoV-2 variants. Across the whole study: The donor was enrolled in the Ad26.COV2.S arm of the COV1001 trial. Ad26.COV2.S given intramuscularly, once or twice 56 days apart.

Unmatched junction bases numbered 13, after V lost 2 bases and J lost 5 bases. In germline, CDR1 is KGHSH, CDR2 LQKENI. CDR3 length: 17 residues. Regarding this clone: The antigen remains undetermined.

Assay: immunoSEQ multiplex PCR; the TCRdb copy retains only in-frame clones and omits some. The sample shows about 350,000 clones, about 85% of them seen only once. Study conclusions and caveats: Post-vaccination spike-specific CD8+ and CD4+ T cell responses reportedly had substantial breadth.

The treatment is: roughly 18 received Ad26.COV2.S at low or high dose, single or two shots; about 5 received placebo; per-sample allocation not given. All samples were drawn on day 63, counting from the first vaccine or placebo injection. Wuhan-strain spike was delivered by a replication-incompetent Ad26 vector. The sequenced sample was peripheral blood, obtained in a trial of Ad26.COV2.S vaccine versus placebo. The chain has TRBV18 and TRBJ2-7; 9 nucleotides line up with TRBD2. The sequence was collected from a person between 18 and 65 years old who received the Ad26.COV2.S COVID-19 vaccine or a placebo. Written as DNA, the CDR3 is TGTGCCAGCTCACCAACGAGGGGTGAGCGGGGGGACAACGAGCAGTACTTC. This gives the protein CASSPTRGERGDNEQYF.